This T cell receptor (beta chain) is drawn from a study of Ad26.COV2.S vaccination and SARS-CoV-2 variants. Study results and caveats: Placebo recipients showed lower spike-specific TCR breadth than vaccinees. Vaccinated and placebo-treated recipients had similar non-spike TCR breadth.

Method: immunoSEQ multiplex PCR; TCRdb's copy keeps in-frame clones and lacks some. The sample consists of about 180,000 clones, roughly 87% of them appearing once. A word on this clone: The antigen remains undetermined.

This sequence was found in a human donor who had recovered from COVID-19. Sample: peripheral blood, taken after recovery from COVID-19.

The CDR3 coding sequence is TGTGCCAGTAGTCGGCGGATCACTAATCAGCCCCAGCATTTT. Translating it yields CASSRRITNQPQHF. V and J are TRBV19 and TRBJ1-5, with unresolved D. The CDR3 consists of 14 residues. V dropped 5 bases and J dropped 4 bases, with 12 bases sitting between them. In germline, CDR1 is LNHDA, CDR2 SQIVND (reference sequence).